This T cell receptor beta chain emerged from a study of cytomegalovirus exposure and HLA in healthy donors. General study findings and limits: Specificity for CMV antigens was confirmed in vitro for a few of the CMV-associated chains. Association of 15,000 to 20,000 TCR beta sequences with HLA alleles was found at 0.05 false discovery rate in a later analysis. Earlier analysis found most TCR beta V segments productive about 87% or about 30% of the time.

PCR was performed using 60 Vbeta and 13 Jbeta primers. Libraries were prepared by immunoSEQ multiplex PCR; TCRdb keeps only in-frame clonotypes and omits some of them. The data hold about 200,000 clones, with 75% to 85% observed a single time. This clone occurred once. Its antigen is unknown. Donors consisted of healthy bone marrow donors. V dropped 5 bases and J dropped 6; count of bases not matched to a gene: 8. This CDR3 has 13 amino acids. Per germline, CDR1 GTSNPN and CDR2 SVGIG (reference sequence). The sequencing input was PBMCs. This TCR came from a woman aged 50 to 65 in good health and CMV-seronegative. The J gene is TRBJ2-3, the V gene TRBV30, with 7 bases aligning to TRBD1. CDR3 in DNA: TGTGCCTGGGGATTCAGGGGGACCGATACGCAGTATTTT. Protein product: CAWGFRGTDTQYF.